This TCR beta chain was recovered during a study of control samples from healthy donors and cancer patients. As regards this clone: At one of its ends the junction is not consistent with the germline gene, which may arise from a read error.

The length of the CDR3 is 13 residues. Germline V CDR1 and CDR2: SSHAT, FNYEAQ (reference sequence). Only in-frame clones appear in the TCRdb table, and some are missing; sequencing was by immunoSEQ multiplex PCR. The table records tens of thousands of clones, 82% of them present only once. This TCR derives from an older woman in good health. The chain carries TRBV7-7 and TRBJ2-2; D not certain. The specimen sequenced was blood. The DNA for the CDR3 is TGTGCTAGCAGCTCCGACAACACCGGGGAGCTGTTTTTT. Translated: CASSSDNTGELFF.